A selection of T cell receptor beta chains follows, all from one sample in a study of blood T cell repertoires in COVID-19. This table comes from immunoSEQ multiplex PCR, and its TCRdb copy is limited to in-frame clones, with some not included. The sample records 650,000 to 800,000 clones, around 90% being singletons. Sequencing used peripheral blood. These receptor sequences come from a woman in her late teens or twenties with acute or convalescent COVID-19. Both conserved end residues are part of each CDR3. The order of the fields is CDR3 protein, CDR3 DNA, CDR3 length, V gene, D gene, clone size, J gene. D genes are given only for firm matches. Clone size appears in some rows only: once, few, many, or a class for an expanded clone.

CDR3: CASSVAIDRDPLNIQYF
DNA: TGTGCCAGCAGCGTAGCGATTGACAGGGATCCCCTAAACATTCAGTACTTC
length: 17
V: TRBV9
D: TRBD1
size: NA
J: TRBJ2-4

CDR3: CAISERWEELPYNEQFF
DNA: TGTGCCATCAGTGAAAGGTGGGAGGAACTCCCATACAATGAGCAGTTCTTC
length: 17
V: TRBV10-3
D: NA
size: NA
J: TRBJ2-1

CDR3: CASSDTGISGNTIYF
DNA: TGTGCCAGCAGCGACACAGGGATCTCTGGAAACACCATATATTTT
length: 15
V: TRBV5-6
D: NA
size: NA
J: TRBJ1-3

CDR3: CASSYSTSGGLNEQFF
DNA: TGTGCCAGCAGTTACTCCACTAGCGGGGGACTCAATGAGCAGTTCTTC
length: 16
V: TRBV6-5
D: TRBD2
size: few
J: TRBJ2-1

CDR3: CASSRLETGGTEAFF
DNA: TGTGCCAGCAGTCGACTGGAAACGGGGGGCACTGAAGCTTTCTTT
length: 15
V: TRBV13
D: NA
size: NA
J: TRBJ1-1

CDR3: CAGGTGNTIYF
DNA: TGTGCCGGGGGGACTGGAAACACCATATATTTT
length: 11
V: TRBV10-3
D: NA
size: NA
J: TRBJ1-3

CDR3: CASSNNRGTEAFF
DNA: TGTGCCAGTAGTAATAACAGGGGGACTGAAGCTTTCTTT
length: 13
V: TRBV19
D: TRBD1
size: NA
J: TRBJ1-1

CDR3: CASSNRQGLNTEAFF
DNA: TGTGCCAGCAGCAATCGCCAGGGGTTGAACACTGAAGCTTTCTTT
length: 15
V: TRBV27
D: NA
size: NA
J: TRBJ1-1

CDR3: CASSQRGRGSYEQYF
DNA: TGTGCCAGCAGCCAACGGGGAAGAGGCTCCTACGAGCAGTACTTC
length: 15
V: TRBV4-2
D: NA
size: NA
J: TRBJ2-7

CDR3: CASSIGGQQPQHF
DNA: TGTGCCAGTAGTATAGGAGGTCAGCAGCCCCAGCATTTT
length: 13
V: TRBV19
D: NA
size: few
J: TRBJ1-5

CDR3: CSVEGQGGDTEAFF
DNA: TGCAGCGTTGAAGGTCAAGGGGGGGACACTGAAGCTTTCTTT
length: 14
V: TRBV29-1
D: NA
size: NA
J: TRBJ1-1

CDR3: CASSLRTGGSGSPLHF
DNA: TGTGCCAGCAGCTTGAGGACAGGGGGATCCGGTTCACCCCTCCACTTT
length: 16
V: TRBV7-2
D: TRBD1
size: NA
J: TRBJ1-6

CDR3: CASSQAGQGTYNEQFF
DNA: TGTGCCAGCAGCCAAGCGGGACAGGGAACCTACAATGAGCAGTTCTTC
length: 16
V: TRBV4-2
D: TRBD1
size: NA
J: TRBJ2-1

CDR3: CASSEAGGATDTQYF
DNA: TGTGCCAGCAGTGAAGCGGGGGGTGCCACAGATACGCAGTATTTT
length: 15
V: TRBV6-1
D: NA
size: NA
J: TRBJ2-3

CDR3: CASSEGGSGNTIYF
DNA: TGTGCCAGCAGTGAGGGAGGGTCTGGAAACACCATATATTTT
length: 14
V: TRBV2
D: NA
size: NA
J: TRBJ1-3

CDR3: CSVGQLLNTEAFF
DNA: TGCAGCGTTGGACAGTTACTCAACACTGAAGCTTTCTTT
length: 13
V: TRBV29-1
D: NA
size: NA
J: TRBJ1-1

CDR3: CASSTDTYYGYTF
DNA: TGTGCCAGTAGTACGGACACCTACTATGGCTACACCTTC
length: 13
V: TRBV19
D: NA
size: NA
J: TRBJ1-2

CDR3: CASSGGGSYNEQFF
DNA: TGTGCCAGCTCAGGGGGCGGCTCCTACAATGAGCAGTTCTTC
length: 14
V: TRBV18
D: NA
size: once
J: TRBJ2-1

CDR3: CASSHEGPGEAFF
DNA: TGTGCCAGCAGCCATGAAGGTCCCGGGGAAGCTTTCTTT
length: 13
V: TRBV3-1/TRBV3-2
D: NA
size: NA
J: TRBJ1-1

CDR3: CASSPRQSYEQYF
DNA: TGTGCCAGCAGCCCCCGACAGAGCTACGAGCAGTACTTC
length: 13
V: TRBV9
D: NA
size: NA
J: TRBJ2-7

CDR3: CASSQDLGTAYEQYF
DNA: TGTGCCAGCAGCCAAGATCTCGGGACAGCCTACGAGCAGTACTTC
length: 15
V: TRBV14
D: TRBD1
size: NA
J: TRBJ2-7

CDR3: CASSQRQSYEQYF
DNA: TGTGCCAGCAGCCAACGACAGTCCTACGAGCAGTACTTC
length: 13
V: TRBV14
D: NA
size: NA
J: TRBJ2-7

CDR3: CASSPPGRGYSPLHF
DNA: TGTGCCAGTAGTCCCCCAGGCCGGGGATATTCACCCCTCCACTTT
length: 15
V: TRBV19
D: NA
size: NA
J: TRBJ1-6

CDR3: CASRSRDYPQYF
DNA: TGTGCCAGCAGATCCCGGGACTACCCGCAGTATTTT
length: 12
V: TRBV7-2
D: TRBD2
size: once
J: TRBJ2-3

CDR3: CASSTGTGNSPLHF
DNA: TGCGCCAGCAGCACCGGGACAGGGAATTCACCCCTCCACTTT
length: 14
V: TRBV5-1
D: TRBD1
size: NA
J: TRBJ1-6

CDR3: CASSQDGARVGSPLHF
DNA: TGTGCCAGCAGCCAAGATGGCGCCAGGGTGGGATCACCCCTCCACTTT
length: 16
V: TRBV3-1/TRBV3-2
D: NA
size: NA
J: TRBJ1-6

CDR3: CASSYPGSSYNEQFF
DNA: TGCGCCAGCAGCTACCCGGGGTCCTCCTACAATGAGCAGTTCTTC
length: 15
V: TRBV5-1
D: NA
size: NA
J: TRBJ2-1

CDR3: CASSLPVYGYTF
DNA: TGTGCCAGCAGCTTGCCAGTCTATGGCTACACCTTC
length: 12
V: TRBV11-2
D: NA
size: NA
J: TRBJ1-2

CDR3: CASSFGTRQGTPLHF
DNA: TGTGCCAGCAGCTTTGGGACGAGACAGGGCACACCCCTCCACTTT
length: 15
V: TRBV27
D: TRBD1
size: NA
J: TRBJ1-6

CDR3: CASSARGGLGGQPQHF
DNA: TGTGCCAGCAGCGCGCGGGGTGGCCTAGGCGGTCAGCCCCAGCATTTT
length: 16
V: TRBV7-8
D: NA
size: once
J: TRBJ1-5

CDR3: CASSQYTGNTGELFF
DNA: TGTGCCAGCAGCCAATACACAGGGAACACCGGGGAGCTGTTTTTT
length: 15
V: TRBV11-3
D: NA
size: NA
J: TRBJ2-2

CDR3: CASSQEGGGSYNSPLHF
DNA: TGCGCCAGCAGCCAAGAAGGGGGCGGCTCCTATAATTCACCCCTCCACTTT
length: 17
V: TRBV4-1
D: TRBD1
size: NA
J: TRBJ1-6

CDR3: CASSFPGQGNQPQHF
DNA: TGTGCCAGCAGTTTCCCGGGACAGGGGAATCAGCCCCAGCATTTT
length: 15
V: TRBV27
D: TRBD1
size: NA
J: TRBJ1-5

CDR3: CSVEVLEDLWPQQYF
DNA: TGCAGCGTTGAGGTATTGGAGGACCTCTGGCCCCAGCAGTACTTC
length: 15
V: TRBV29-1
D: NA
size: NA
J: TRBJ2-7

CDR3: CASSPGGSPLHF
DNA: TGTGCCAGCAGCCCGGGAGGTTCACCCCTCCACTTT
length: 12
V: TRBV6-5
D: NA
size: once
J: TRBJ1-6

CDR3: CASDTRDAGEGYTF
DNA: TGTGCTAGTGACACCCGGGATGCAGGAGAGGGCTACACCTTC
length: 14
V: TRBV12-5
D: NA
size: NA
J: TRBJ1-2

CDR3: CASSPPRGTSGVSYEQYF
DNA: TGCGCCAGCAGCCCCCCCAGAGGGACTAGCGGGGTATCCTACGAGCAGTACTTC
length: 18
V: TRBV5-1
D: TRBD2
size: NA
J: TRBJ2-7

CDR3: CASSFGREAFF
DNA: TGTGCCAGCAGTTTCGGCAGGGAAGCTTTCTTT
length: 11
V: TRBV12-3/TRBV12-4
D: NA
size: NA
J: TRBJ1-1

CDR3: CAWSRELSLLRGYTF
DNA: TGTGCCTGGAGTCGCGAACTGAGTCTTTTGAGGGGCTACACCTTC
length: 15
V: TRBV30
D: NA
size: NA
J: TRBJ1-2

CDR3: CASSVAWAGEGNTIYF
DNA: TGTGCCAGCAGCGTAGCTTGGGCAGGGGAAGGAAACACCATATATTTT
length: 16
V: TRBV9
D: NA
size: NA
J: TRBJ1-3

CDR3: CASSGDRDGNTIYF
DNA: TGTGCCAGCAGTGGGGACAGGGATGGAAACACCATATATTTT
length: 14
V: TRBV2
D: TRBD1
size: NA
J: TRBJ1-3

CDR3: CASSYSGQPNYGYTF
DNA: TGTGCCAGCAGTTACTCTGGACAGCCTAACTATGGCTACACCTTC
length: 15
V: TRBV6-6
D: NA
size: NA
J: TRBJ1-2

CDR3: CASAPGTVSNYGYTF
DNA: TGTGCCAGCGCCCCCGGGACAGTTTCTAACTATGGCTACACCTTC
length: 15
V: TRBV2
D: TRBD1
size: NA
J: TRBJ1-2

CDR3: CASSLYRVQETQYF
DNA: TGTGCCAGCAGTTTATACAGGGTGCAAGAGACCCAGTACTTC
length: 14
V: TRBV28
D: NA
size: NA
J: TRBJ2-5

CDR3: CASNPGQGAGVSTEAFF
DNA: TGCGCCAGCAACCCTGGACAGGGGGCGGGGGTTAGCACTGAAGCTTTCTTT
length: 17
V: TRBV5-1
D: TRBD1
size: NA
J: TRBJ1-1

CDR3: CAWTGHRNTEAFF
DNA: TGTGCCTGGACAGGACATAGGAACACTGAAGCTTTCTTT
length: 13
V: TRBV30
D: NA
size: NA
J: TRBJ1-1

CDR3: CASSWDSYEQYF
DNA: TGTGCCAGCAGCTGGGACAGCTACGAGCAGTACTTC
length: 12
V: TRBV5-5
D: TRBD1
size: NA
J: TRBJ2-7

CDR3: CASCREGPTDTQYF
DNA: TGTGCCAGCTGCCGGGAGGGCCCCACAGATACGCAGTATTTT
length: 14
V: TRBV6-5
D: TRBD2
size: NA
J: TRBJ2-3

CDR3: CASSGSGTGGGFTEAFF
DNA: TGTGCCAGCAGTGGAAGTGGGACAGGGGGCGGGTTCACTGAAGCTTTCTTT
length: 17
V: TRBV6-1
D: TRBD1
size: NA
J: TRBJ1-1

CDR3: CASSTRDTQYF
DNA: TGTGCCAGTAGTACTAGAGATACGCAGTATTTT
length: 11
V: TRBV19
D: NA
size: NA
J: TRBJ2-3

CDR3: CASRYDRPSGANVLTF
DNA: TGTGCCAGCAGATACGACAGACCCTCTGGGGCCAACGTCCTGACTTTC
length: 16
V: TRBV6-5
D: NA
size: NA
J: TRBJ2-6

CDR3: CAITRGNNNEQFF
DNA: TGTGCCATCACCAGGGGGAATAACAATGAGCAGTTCTTC
length: 13
V: TRBV10-3
D: TRBD1
size: NA
J: TRBJ2-1

CDR3: CASSVDRADYGYTF
DNA: TGTGCCAGCAGCGTAGACAGGGCTGACTATGGCTACACCTTC
length: 14
V: TRBV9
D: NA
size: NA
J: TRBJ1-2

CDR3: CASSDRSDYEQYF
DNA: TGTGCCAGCAGTGACAGGTCCGACTACGAGCAGTACTTC
length: 13
V: TRBV27
D: NA
size: once
J: TRBJ2-7